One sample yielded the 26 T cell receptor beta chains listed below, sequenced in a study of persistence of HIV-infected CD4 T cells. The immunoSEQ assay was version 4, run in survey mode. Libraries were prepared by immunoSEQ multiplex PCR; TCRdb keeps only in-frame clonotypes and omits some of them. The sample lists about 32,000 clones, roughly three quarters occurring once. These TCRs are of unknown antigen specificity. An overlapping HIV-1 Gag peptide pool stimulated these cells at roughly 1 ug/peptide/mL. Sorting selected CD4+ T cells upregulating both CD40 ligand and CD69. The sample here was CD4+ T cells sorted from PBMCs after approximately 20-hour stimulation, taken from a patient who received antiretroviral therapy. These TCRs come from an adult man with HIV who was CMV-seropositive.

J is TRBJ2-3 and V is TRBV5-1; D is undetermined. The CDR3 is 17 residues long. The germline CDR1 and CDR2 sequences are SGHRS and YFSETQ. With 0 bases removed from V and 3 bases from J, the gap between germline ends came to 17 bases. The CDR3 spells CASSLGGAYRATDTQYF. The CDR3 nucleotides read TGCGCCAGCAGCTTGGGAGGCGCGTATAGGGCAACAGATACGCAGTATTTT.

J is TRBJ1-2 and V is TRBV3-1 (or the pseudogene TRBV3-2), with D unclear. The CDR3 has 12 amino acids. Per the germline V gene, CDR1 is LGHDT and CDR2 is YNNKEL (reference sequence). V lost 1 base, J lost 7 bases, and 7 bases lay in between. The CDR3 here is CASSQGPFGYTF. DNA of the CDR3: TGTGCCAGCAGCCAAGGACCCTTTGGCTACACCTTC.

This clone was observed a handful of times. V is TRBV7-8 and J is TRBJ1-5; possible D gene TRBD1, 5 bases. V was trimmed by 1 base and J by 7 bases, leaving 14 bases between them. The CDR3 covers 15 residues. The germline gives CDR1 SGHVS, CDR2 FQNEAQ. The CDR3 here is CASSLGGQGNQPQHF. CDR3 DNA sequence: TGTGCCAGCAGCTTAGGAGGTCAGGGTAACCAGCCCCAGCATTTT. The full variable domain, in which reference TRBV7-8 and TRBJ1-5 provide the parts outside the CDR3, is GAGVSQSPRYKVAKRGQDVALRCDPISGHVSLFWYQQALGQGPEFLTYFQNEAQLDKSGLPSDRFFAERPEGSVSTLKIQRTQQEDSAVYLCASSLGGQGNQPQHFGDGTRLSIL.

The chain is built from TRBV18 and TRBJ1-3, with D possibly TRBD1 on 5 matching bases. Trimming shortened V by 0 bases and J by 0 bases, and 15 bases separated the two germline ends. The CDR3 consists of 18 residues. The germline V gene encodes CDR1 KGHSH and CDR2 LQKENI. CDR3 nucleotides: TGTGCCAGCTCACCACCGATGTCGGGGGGTAGCTCTGGAAACACCATATATTTT. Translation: CASSPPMSGGSSGNTIYF.

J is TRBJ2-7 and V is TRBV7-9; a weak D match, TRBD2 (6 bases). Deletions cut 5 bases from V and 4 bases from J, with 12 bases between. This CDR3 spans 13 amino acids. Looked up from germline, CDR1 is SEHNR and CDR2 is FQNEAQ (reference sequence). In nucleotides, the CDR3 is TGTGCCAGCAGCCCCCCGGGACTTTACGAGCAGTACTTC. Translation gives CASSPPGLYEQYF.

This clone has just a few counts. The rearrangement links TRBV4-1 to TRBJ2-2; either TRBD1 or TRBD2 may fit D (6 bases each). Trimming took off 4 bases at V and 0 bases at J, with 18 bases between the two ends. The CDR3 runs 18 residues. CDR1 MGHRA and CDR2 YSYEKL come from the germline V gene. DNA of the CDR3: TGCGCCAGCAGCCTCTGGGGGGCCCGCGGGGCGAACACCGGGGAGCTGTTTTTT. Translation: CASSLWGARGANTGELFF.

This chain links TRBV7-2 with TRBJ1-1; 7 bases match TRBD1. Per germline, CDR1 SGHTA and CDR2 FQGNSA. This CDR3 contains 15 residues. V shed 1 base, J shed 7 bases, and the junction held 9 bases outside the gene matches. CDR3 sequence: CASSLVRTRGIEAFF. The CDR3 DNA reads TGTGCCAGCAGCTTAGTAAGGACCAGGGGGATTGAAGCTTTCTTT.

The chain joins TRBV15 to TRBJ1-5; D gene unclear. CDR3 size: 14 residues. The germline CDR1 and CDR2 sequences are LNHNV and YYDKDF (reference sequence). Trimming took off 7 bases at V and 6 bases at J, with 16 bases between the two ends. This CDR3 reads CATTPNDASQPQHF. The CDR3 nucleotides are TGTGCCACCACCCCTAATGATGCGAGTCAGCCCCAGCATTTT.

The DNA for the CDR3 is TGTGCTAGTGGTTTGTCGCTGAACACTGAAGCTTTCTTT. This sequence encodes CASGLSLNTEAFF. The chain employs TRBV12-5 and TRBJ1-1; D unclear. The ends were cut back, 2 bases at V and 0 bases at J, with 4 bases in the middle. This CDR3 has 13 amino acids. Germline V gene lookup returns CDR1 LGHNT and CDR2 FRNRAP. Full variable domain (outside the CDR3, taken from reference TRBV12-5 and TRBJ1-1): DARVTQTPRHKVTEMGQEVTMRCQPILGHNTVFWYRQTMMQGLELLAYFRNRAPLDDSGMPKDRFSAEMPDATLATLKIQPSEPRDSAVYFCASGLSLNTEAFFGQGTRLTVV.

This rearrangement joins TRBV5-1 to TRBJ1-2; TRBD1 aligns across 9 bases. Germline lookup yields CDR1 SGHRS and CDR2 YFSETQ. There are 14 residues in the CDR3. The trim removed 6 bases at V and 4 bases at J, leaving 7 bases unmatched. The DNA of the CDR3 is TGCGCCAGCAAATCCGGGACAGGGACCTATGGCTACACCTTC. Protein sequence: CASKSGTGTYGYTF.

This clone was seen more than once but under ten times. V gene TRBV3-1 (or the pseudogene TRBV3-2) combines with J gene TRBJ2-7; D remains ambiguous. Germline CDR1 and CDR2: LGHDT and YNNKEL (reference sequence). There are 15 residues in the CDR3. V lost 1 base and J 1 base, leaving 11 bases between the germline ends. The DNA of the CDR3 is TGTGCCAGCAGCCAAGGGGGATACGGGTCCTACGAGCAGTACTTC. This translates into CASSQGGYGSYEQYF.

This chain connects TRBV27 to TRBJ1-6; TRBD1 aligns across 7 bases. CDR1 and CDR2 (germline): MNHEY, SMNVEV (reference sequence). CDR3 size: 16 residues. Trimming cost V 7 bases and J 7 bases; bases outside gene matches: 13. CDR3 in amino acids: CASTFGTAGRNSPLHF. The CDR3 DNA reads TGTGCCAGCACCTTCGGGACAGCGGGAAGAAATTCACCCCTCCACTTT.

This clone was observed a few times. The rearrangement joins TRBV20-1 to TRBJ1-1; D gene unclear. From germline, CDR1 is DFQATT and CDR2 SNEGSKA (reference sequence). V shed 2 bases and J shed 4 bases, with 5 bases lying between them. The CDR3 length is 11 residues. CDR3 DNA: TGCAGTGCTAGAAGCGGCACTGAAGCTTTCTTT. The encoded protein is CSARSGTEAFF.

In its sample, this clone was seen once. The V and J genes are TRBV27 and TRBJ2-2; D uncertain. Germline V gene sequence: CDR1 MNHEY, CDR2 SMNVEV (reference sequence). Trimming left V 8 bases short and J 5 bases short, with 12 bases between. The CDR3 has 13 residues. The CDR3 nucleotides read TGTGCCAGCCGGGTCTTAGGGACCGGGGAGCTGTTTTTT. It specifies CASRVLGTGELFF.

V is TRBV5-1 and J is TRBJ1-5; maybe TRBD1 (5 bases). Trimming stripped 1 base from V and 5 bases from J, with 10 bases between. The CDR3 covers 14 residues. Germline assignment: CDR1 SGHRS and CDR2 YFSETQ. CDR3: CASSLMGDHQPQHF. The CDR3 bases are TGCGCCAGCAGCTTGATGGGGGACCATCAGCCCCAGCATTTT.

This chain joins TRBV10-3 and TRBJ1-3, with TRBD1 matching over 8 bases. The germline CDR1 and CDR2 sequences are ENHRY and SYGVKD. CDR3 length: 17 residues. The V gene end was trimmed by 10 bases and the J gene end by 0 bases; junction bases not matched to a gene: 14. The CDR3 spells CATKSDTGGNSGNTIYF. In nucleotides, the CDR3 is TGTGCCACCAAGAGCGATACAGGGGGGAACTCTGGAAACACCATATATTTT.

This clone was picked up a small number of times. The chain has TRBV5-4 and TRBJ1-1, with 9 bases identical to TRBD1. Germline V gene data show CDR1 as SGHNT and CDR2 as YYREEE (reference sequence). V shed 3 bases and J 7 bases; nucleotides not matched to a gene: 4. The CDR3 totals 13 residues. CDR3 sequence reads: CASSWDREGEAFF. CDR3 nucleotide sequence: TGTGCCAGCAGCTGGGACAGGGAAGGTGAAGCTTTCTTT.

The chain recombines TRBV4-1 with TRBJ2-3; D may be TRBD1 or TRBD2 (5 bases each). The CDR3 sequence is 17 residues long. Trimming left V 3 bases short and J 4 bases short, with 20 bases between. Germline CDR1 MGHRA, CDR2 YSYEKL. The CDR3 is CASSHVRDLAGSDTQYF. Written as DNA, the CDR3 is TGCGCCAGCAGCCATGTTCGGGACCTGGCAGGATCAGATACGCAGTATTTT.

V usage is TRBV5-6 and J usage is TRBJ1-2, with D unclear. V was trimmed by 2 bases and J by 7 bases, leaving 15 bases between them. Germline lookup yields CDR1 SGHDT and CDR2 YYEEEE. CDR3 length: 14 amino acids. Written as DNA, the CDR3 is TGTGCCAGCAGCTTCTGGAATCTAGAAGCTGGCTACACCTTC. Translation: CASSFWNLEAGYTF.

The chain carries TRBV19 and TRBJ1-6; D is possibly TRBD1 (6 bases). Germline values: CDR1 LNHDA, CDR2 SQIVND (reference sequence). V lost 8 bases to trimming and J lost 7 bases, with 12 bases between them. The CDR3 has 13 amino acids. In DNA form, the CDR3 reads TGTGCCAGTTCCCAGGGGTTCAATTCACCCCTCCACTTT. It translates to CASSQGFNSPLHF.

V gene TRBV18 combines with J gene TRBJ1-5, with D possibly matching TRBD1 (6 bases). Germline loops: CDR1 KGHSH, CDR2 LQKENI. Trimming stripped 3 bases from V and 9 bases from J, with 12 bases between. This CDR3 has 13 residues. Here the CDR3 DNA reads TGTGCCAGCTCACCGGATCAGGGGAGGCCCCAGCATTTT. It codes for CASSPDQGRPQHF.

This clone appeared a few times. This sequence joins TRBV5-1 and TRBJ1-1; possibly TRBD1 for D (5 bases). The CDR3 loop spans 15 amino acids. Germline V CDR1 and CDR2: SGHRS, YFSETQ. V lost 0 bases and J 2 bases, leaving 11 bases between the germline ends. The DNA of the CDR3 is TGCGCCAGCAGCTTGGTTAGCCAGGGCAACACTGAAGCTTTCTTT. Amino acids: CASSLVSQGNTEAFF. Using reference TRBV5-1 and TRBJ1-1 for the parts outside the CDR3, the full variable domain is KAGVTQTPRYLIKTRGQQVTLSCSPISGHRSVSWYQQTPGQGLQFLFEYFSETQRNKGNFPGRFSGRQFSNSRSEMNVSTLELGDSALYLCASSLVSQGNTEAFFGQGTRLTVV.

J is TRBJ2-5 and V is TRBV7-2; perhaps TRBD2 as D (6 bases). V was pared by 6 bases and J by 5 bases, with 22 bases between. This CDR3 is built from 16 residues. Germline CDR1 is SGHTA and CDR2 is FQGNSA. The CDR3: CASSPRSWGAGETQYF. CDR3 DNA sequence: TGTGCCAGCAGTCCTAGATCGTGGGGCGCGGGGGAGACCCAGTACTTC.

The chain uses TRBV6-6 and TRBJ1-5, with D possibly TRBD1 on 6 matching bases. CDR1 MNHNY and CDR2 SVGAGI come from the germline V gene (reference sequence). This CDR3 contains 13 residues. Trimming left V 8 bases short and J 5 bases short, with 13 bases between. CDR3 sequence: CASLGRGDQPQHF. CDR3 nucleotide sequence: TGTGCCAGCCTGGGCAGGGGCGATCAGCCCCAGCATTTT.

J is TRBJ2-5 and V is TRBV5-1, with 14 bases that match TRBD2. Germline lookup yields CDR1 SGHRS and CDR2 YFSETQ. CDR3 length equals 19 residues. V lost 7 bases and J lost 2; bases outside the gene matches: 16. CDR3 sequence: CASAQYGLAGGTAQETQYF. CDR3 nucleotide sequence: TGCGCCAGCGCCCAATACGGACTAGCGGGGGGTACAGCTCAAGAGACCCAGTACTTC.

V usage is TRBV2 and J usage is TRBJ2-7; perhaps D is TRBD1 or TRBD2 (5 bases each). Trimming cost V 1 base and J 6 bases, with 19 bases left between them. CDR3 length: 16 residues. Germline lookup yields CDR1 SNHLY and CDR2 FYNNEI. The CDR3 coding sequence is TGTGCCAGCAGTGAAGAGTACGGGGCAGGGAAAGGCGAGCAGTACTTC. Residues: CASSEEYGAGKGEQYF. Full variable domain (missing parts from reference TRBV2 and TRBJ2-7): EPEVTQTPSHQVTQMGQEVILRCVPISNHLYFYWYRQILGQKVEFLVSFYNNEISEKSEIFDDQFSVERPDGSNFTLKIRSTKLEDSAMYFCASSEEYGAGKGEQYFGPGTRLTVT.